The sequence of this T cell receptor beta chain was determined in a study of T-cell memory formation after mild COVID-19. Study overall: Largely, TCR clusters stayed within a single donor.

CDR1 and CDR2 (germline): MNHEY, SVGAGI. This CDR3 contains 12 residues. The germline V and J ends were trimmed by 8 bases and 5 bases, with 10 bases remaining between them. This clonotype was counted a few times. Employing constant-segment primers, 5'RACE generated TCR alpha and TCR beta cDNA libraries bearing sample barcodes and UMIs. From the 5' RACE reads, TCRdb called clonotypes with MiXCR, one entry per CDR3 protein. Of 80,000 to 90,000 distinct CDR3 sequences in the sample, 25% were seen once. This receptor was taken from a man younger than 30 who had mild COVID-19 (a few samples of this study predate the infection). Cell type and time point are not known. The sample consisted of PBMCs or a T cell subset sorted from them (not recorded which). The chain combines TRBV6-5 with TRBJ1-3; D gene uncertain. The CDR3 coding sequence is TGTGCCAGCCTAGATGGGAGAAACACCATATATTTT. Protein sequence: CASLDGRNTIYF.